The clone carrying this TCR beta chain was observed a handful of times. Antigen specificity is unknown. Unmatched junction bases numbered 13, after V lost 7 bases and J lost 2 bases. CDR1 and CDR2 (germline): SQVTM, ANQGSEA. This CDR3 region has 15 residues. TCR beta libraries were prepared from cDNA with unique molecular identifiers. TCRdb reanalysed the PCR reads using MiXCR and keeps one entry per CDR3 protein. Found here are about 160,000 distinct CDR3 sequences, 35% to 40% of them singletons; the top ten hold 25% to 35%. The entry originates in a study of post-analysis software for immune sequencing data. At the level of the study: As for disease course, relapsing-remitting, secondary progressive and progressive-relapsing multiple sclerosis were all included.

Overall study findings and caveats: Patients had higher frequencies than controls of about 5 TRBV segments, including TRBV5-6, TRBV5-1 and TRBV20-1. There was significantly lower normalized Chao1 diversity in multiple sclerosis patients than in controls.

This receptor was identified in a girl aged 10-17 years with multiple sclerosis. J is TRBJ2-7 and V is TRBV29-1; 8 bases fit TRBD1. The input for sequencing was blood, taken after autologous hematopoietic stem cell transplantation. CDR3 residues: CSAKAPTDRAYEQYF. DNA for the CDR3: TGCAGCGCCAAAGCCCCAACGGACAGGGCCTACGAGCAGTACTTC.